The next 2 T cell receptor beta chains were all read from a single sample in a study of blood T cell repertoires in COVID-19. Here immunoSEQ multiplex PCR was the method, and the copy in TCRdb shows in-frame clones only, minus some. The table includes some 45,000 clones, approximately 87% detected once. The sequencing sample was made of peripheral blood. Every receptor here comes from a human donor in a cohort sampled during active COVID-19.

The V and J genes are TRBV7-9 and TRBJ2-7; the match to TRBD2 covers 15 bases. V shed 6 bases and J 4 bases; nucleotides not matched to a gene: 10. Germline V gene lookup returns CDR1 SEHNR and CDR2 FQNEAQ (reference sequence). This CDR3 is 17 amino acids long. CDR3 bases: TGTGCCAGCAGTTCCGGACTAGCGGGGGGGCCGTATTACGAGCAGTACTTC. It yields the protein CASSSGLAGGPYYEQYF.

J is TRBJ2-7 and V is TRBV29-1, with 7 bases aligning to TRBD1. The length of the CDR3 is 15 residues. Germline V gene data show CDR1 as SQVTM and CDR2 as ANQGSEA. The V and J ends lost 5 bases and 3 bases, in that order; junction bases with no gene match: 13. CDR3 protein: CSVTLRDRPVYEQYF. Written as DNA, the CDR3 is TGCAGCGTTACCCTCAGGGACAGACCTGTCTACGAGCAGTACTTC.